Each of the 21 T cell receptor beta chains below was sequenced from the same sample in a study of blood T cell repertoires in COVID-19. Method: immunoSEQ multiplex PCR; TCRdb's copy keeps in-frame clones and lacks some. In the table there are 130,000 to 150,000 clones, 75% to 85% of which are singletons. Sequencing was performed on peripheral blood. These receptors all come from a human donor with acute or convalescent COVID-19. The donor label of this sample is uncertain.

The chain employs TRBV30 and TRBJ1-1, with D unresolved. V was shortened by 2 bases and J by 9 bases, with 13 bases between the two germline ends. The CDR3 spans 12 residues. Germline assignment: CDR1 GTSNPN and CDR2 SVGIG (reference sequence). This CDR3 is CAWSSVGKQAFF. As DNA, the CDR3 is TGTGCCTGGAGTAGTGTCGGGAAGCAAGCTTTCTTT.

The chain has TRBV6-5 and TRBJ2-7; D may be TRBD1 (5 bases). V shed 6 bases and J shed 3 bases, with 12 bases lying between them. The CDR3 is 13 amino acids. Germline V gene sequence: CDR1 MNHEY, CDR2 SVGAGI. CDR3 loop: CASSRERVYEQYV. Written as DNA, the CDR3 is TGTGCCAGCAGCAGGGAACGAGTCTACGAGCAGTACGTC.

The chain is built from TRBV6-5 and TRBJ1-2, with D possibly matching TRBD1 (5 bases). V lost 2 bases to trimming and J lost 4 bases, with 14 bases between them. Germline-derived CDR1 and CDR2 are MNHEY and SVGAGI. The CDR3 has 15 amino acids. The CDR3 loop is CASSYGRGPVYGYTF. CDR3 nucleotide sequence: TGTGCCAGCAGTTACGGGCGGGGCCCTGTCTATGGCTACACCTTC.

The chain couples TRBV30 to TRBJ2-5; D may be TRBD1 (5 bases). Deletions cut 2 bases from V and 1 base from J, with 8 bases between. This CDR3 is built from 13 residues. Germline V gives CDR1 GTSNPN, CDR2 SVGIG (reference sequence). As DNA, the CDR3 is TGTGCCTGGAGTTTGGACACCCAAGAGACCCAGTACTTC. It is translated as CAWSLDTQETQYF.

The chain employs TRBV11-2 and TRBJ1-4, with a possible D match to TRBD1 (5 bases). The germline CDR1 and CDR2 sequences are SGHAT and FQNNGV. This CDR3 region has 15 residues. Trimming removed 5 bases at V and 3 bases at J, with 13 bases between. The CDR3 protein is CASSLGHRSNEKLFF. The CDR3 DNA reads TGTGCCAGCAGCCTAGGCCACAGGTCTAATGAAAAACTGTTTTTT.

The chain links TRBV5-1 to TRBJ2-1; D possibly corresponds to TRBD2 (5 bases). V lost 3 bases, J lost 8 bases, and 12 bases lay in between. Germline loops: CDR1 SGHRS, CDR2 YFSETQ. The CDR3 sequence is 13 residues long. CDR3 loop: CASSYRPEDEQFF. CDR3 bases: TGCGCCAGCAGCTACCGACCGGAGGATGAGCAGTTCTTC.

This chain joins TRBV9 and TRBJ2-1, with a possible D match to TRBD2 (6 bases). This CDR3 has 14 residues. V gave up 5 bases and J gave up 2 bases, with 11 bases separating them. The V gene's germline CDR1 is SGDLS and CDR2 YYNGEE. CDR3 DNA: TGTGCCAGCAGTGTTCCGGGGGCCTACAATGAGCAGTTCTTC. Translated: CASSVPGAYNEQFF.

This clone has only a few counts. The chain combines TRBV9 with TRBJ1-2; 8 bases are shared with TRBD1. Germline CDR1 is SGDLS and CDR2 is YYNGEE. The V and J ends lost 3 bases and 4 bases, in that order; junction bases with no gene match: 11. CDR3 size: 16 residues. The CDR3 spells CASSGDRGKAFYGYTF. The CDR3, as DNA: TGTGCCAGCAGCGGAGACAGGGGCAAAGCTTTCTATGGCTACACCTTC.

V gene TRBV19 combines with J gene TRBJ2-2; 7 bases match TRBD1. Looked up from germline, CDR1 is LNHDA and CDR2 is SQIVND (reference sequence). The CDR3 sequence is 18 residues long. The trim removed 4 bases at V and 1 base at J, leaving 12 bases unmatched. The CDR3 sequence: CASSTNRGHSMNTGELFF. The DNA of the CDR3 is TGTGCCAGTAGTACAAACAGGGGTCATTCGATGAACACCGGGGAGCTGTTTTTT.

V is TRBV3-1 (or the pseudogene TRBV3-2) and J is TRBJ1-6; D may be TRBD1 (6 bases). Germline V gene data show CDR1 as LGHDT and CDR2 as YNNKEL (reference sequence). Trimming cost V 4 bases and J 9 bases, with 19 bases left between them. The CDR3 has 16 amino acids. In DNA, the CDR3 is TGTGCCAGCAGCCGCCGACAGGTCGGTCTAGTTTCACCCCTCCACTTT. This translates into CASSRRQVGLVSPLHF.

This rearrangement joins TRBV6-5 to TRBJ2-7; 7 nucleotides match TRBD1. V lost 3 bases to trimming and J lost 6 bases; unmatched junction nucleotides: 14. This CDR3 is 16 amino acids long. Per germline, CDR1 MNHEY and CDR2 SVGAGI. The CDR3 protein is CASSYGRQGDPSEQYF. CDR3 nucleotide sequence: TGTGCCAGCAGTTATGGTAGGCAGGGGGACCCCTCCGAGCAGTACTTC.

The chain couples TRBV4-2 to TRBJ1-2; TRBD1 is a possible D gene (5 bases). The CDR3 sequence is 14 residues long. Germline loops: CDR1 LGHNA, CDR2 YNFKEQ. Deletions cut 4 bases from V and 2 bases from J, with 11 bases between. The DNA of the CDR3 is TGTGCCAGCAGCCTGCCACCAGGGAACTATGGCTACACCTTC. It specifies CASSLPPGNYGYTF.

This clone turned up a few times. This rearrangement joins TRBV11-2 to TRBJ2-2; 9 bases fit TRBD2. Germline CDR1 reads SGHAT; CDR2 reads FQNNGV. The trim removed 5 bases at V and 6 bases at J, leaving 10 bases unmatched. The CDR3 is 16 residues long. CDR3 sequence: CASSRRGSGGSGELFF. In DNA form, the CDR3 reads TGTGCCAGCAGCCGCAGGGGTAGCGGGGGTTCCGGGGAGCTGTTTTTT. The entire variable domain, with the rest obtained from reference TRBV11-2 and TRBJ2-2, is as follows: EAGVAQSPRYKIIEKRQSVAFWCNPISGHATLYWYQQILGQGPKLLIQFQNNGVVDDSQLPKDRFSAERLKGVDSTLKIQPAKLEDSAVYLCASSRRGSGGSGELFFGEGSRLTVL.

In nucleotides, the CDR3 is TGTGCCAGCAGGCCGACAACTCAGGGCACTGAAGCTTTCTTT. Amino acid sequence: CASRPTTQGTEAFF. The rearrangement joins TRBV2 to TRBJ1-1; perhaps TRBD1 as D (5 bases). In germline, CDR1 is SNHLY, CDR2 FYNNEI. Deletions cut 6 bases from V and 4 bases from J, with 15 bases between. This CDR3 region has 14 residues.

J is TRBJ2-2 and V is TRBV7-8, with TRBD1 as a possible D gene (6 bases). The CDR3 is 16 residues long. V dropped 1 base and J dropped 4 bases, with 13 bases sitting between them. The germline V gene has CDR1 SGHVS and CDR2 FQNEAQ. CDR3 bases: TGTGCCAGCAGCTTAGTGTGGGGGCCAACCACCGGGGAGCTGTTTTTT. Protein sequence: CASSLVWGPTTGELFF.

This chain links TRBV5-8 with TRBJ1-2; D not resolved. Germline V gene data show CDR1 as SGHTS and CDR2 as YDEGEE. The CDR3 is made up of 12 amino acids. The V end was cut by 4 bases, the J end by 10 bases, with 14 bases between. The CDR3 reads CASSQPGSLYTF. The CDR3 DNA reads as TGTGCCAGCAGCCAGCCAGGCTCACTCTACACCTTC.

Here the CDR3 reads CASSYSRGGADTQYF. The CDR3 DNA reads TGTGCCAGCAGTTACTCCCGTGGCGGGGCTGATACGCAGTATTTT. The rearrangement joins TRBV6-6 to TRBJ2-3; TRBD2 might be the D (6 bases). The V gene lost 0 bases and the J gene lost 6 bases, with 13 bases spanning the gap. CDR3 size: 15 residues. Germline V gene data show CDR1 as MNHNY and CDR2 as SVGAGI (reference sequence).

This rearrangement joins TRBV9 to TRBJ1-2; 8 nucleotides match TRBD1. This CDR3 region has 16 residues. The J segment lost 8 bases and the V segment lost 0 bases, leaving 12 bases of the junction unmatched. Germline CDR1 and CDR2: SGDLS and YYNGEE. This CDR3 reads CASSVDPQGARIGYTF. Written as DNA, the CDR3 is TGTGCCAGCAGCGTAGACCCCCAGGGGGCGCGAATCGGCTACACCTTC.

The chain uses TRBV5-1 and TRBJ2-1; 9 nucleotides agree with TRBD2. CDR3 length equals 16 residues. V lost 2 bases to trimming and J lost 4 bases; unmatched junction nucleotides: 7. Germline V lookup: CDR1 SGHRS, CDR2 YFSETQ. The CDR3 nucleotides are TGCGCCAGCAGCTTCGGGTCTAGCGGGGTGTACAATGAGCAGTTCTTC. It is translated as CASSFGSSGVYNEQFF.

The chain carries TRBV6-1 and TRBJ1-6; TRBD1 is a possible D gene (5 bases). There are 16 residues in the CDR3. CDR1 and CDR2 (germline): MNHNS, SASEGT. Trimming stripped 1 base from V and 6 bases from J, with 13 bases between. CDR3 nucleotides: TGTGCCAGCAGTGAAGGGAAGGGGAGGCCTAATTCACCCCTCCACTTT. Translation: CASSEGKGRPNSPLHF.

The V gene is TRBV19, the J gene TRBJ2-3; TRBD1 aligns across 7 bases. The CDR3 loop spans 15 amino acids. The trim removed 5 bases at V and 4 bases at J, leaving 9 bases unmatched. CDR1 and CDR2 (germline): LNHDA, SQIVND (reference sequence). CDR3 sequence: CASSPRGFGADTQYF. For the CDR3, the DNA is TGTGCCAGTAGTCCCAGGGGGTTTGGAGCAGATACGCAGTATTTT.